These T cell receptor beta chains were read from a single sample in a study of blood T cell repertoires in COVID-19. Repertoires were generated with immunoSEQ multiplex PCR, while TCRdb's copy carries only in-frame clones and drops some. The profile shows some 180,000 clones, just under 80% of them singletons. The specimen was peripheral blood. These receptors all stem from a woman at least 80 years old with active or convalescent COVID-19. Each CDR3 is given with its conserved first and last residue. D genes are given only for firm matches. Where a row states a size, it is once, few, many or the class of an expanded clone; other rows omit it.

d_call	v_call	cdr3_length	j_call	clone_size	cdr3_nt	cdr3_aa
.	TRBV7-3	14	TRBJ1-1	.	TGTGCCAGCAGCCCCCTAGGGGGGGGCACTGAAGCTTTCTTT	CASSPLGGGTEAFF
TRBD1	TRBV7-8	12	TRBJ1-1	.	TGTGCCAGCAGCACCCGACAGGGTAGAGCTTTCTTT	CASSTRQGRAFF
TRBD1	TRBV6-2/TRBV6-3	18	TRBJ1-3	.	TGTGCCAGCAGCCTCAAATCCTCCCGGGACAGCAGAGGAAACACCATATATTTT	CASSLKSSRDSRGNTIYF
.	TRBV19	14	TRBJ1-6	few	TGTGCCAGTAGTACCACAGGTATACGGTCACCCCTCCACTTT	CASSTTGIRSPLHF
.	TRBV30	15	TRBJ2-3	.	TGTGCCTGGAGAATGGGCCCTGGGGCCACAGATACGCAGTATTTT	CAWRMGPGATDTQYF
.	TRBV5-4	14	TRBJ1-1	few	TGTGCCAGCAGCTTGGGGGGCCGTAACACTGAAGCTTTCTTT	CASSLGGRNTEAFF
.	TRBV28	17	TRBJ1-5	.	TGTGCCAGCAGTTTAGGGGCAGGGGTTCTTAGCAATCAGCCCCAGCATTTT	CASSLGAGVLSNQPQHF
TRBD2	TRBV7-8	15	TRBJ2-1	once	TGTGCCAGTTTATTGGGACTAGCGGGGACGGATGGGCAGTTCTTC	CASLLGLAGTDGQFF
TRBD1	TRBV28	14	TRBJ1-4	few	TGTGCCAGCAGTTTACCAGGGGGGCGTGAAAAACTGTTTTTT	CASSLPGGREKLFF
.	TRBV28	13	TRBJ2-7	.	TGTGCCAGCAGCCCGCCGGGAGCCTACGAGCAGTACTTC	CASSPPGAYEQYF
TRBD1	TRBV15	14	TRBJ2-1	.	TGTGCCACCAGCAGAGATCAGGGGGCGGATGAGCAGTTCTTC	CATSRDQGADEQFF
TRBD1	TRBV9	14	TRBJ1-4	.	TGTGCCAGCAGCGGGACAGGGACGGGTGAAAAACTGTTTTTT	CASSGTGTGEKLFF
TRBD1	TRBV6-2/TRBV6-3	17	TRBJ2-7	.	TGTGCCAGCAGCCCTGACCTAGGACAGGGCTCTCCCTACGAGCAGTACTTC	CASSPDLGQGSPYEQYF
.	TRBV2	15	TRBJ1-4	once	TGTGCCAGCGACGACAGGTTGGGGAATAATGAAAAACTGTTTTTT	CASDDRLGNNEKLFF
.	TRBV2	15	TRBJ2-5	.	TGTGCCAGCAGTGAAGCCCTAGGACGAGGGGAGACCCAGTACTTC	CASSEALGRGETQYF
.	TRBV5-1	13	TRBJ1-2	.	TGCGCCAGCAGCAAAGGACAGACCTATGGCTACACCTTC	CASSKGQTYGYTF
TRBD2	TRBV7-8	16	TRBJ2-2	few	TGTGCCAGCAGCTTTTCTAGCGGGGGGAACACCGGGGAGCTGTTTTTT	CASSFSSGGNTGELFF
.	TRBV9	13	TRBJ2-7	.	TGTGCCAGCAGCGCGCAGGGAGGCTACGAGCAGTACTTC	CASSAQGGYEQYF
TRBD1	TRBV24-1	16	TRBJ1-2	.	TGTGCCACCAGTGGTCGACAGGGCGGGTCGGCTTATGGCTACACCTTC	CATSGRQGGSAYGYTF
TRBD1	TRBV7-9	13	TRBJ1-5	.	TGTGCCAGCAGCAGGGACAGTAATCAGCCCCAGCATTTT	CASSRDSNQPQHF
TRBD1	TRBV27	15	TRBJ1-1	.	TGTGCCAGCAGTATCTCGGGACAGGTAAACACTGAAGCTTTCTTT	CASSISGQVNTEAFF
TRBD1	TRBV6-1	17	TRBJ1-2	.	TGTGCCAGCAGTGAAGGGTGGTTCGGGACAGGGGTCTATGGCTACACCTTC	CASSEGWFGTGVYGYTF
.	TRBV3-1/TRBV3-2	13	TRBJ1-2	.	TGTGCCAGCAGCCCCGACTACAGGGATGGCTACACCTTC	CASSPDYRDGYTF
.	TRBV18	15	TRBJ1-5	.	TGTGCCAGCTCACCATCGACTGGGTGGGATCAGCCCCAGCATTTT	CASSPSTGWDQPQHF
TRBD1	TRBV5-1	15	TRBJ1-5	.	TGCGCCAGCAGCATTTCCGGGACAGGGGGACAGCCCCAGCATTTT	CASSISGTGGQPQHF
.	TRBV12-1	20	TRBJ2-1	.	TGTGCCAGCAGCTTTGAAAGGGCCGGCGGGGGGTTGGGGTTTAGGTATGAGCAGTTCTTC	CASSFERAGGGLGFRYEQFF
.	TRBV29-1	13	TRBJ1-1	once	TGCAGCGTTTTTTCCAGGCAAACCCCTGAAGCTTTCTTT	CSVFSRQTPEAFF
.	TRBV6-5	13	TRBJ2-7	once	TGTGCCAGCGGTCGTCAGGGCAGCCACGAGCAGTACTTC	CASGRQGSHEQYF
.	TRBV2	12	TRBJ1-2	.	TGTGCCAGCAAAAGTGACAGCTATGGCTACACCTTC	CASKSDSYGYTF
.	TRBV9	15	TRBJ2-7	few	TGTGCCAGCAGCGTAGGCTTCGAGCCTTCCTACGAGCAGTACTTC	CASSVGFEPSYEQYF
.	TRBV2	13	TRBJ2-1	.	TGTGCCAGCAGTGAGACAACGACGAGTGAGCAGTTCTTC	CASSETTTSEQFF
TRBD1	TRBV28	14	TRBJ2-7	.	TGTGCCAGCAGTTTGGACAGGGGACGCTACGAGCAGTACTTC	CASSLDRGRYEQYF
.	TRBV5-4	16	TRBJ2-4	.	TGTGCCAGCAGCTTGCCGGGTTTACTAGCCAAAAACATTCAGTACTTC	CASSLPGLLAKNIQYF
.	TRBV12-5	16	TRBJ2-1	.	TGTGCTAGTGGTTTGGTACCGGGGGGCCCAAACAATGAGCAGTTCTTC	CASGLVPGGPNNEQFF
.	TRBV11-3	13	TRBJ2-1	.	TGTGCCAGCAGCTTCGAACAATACAATGAGCAGTTCTTC	CASSFEQYNEQFF
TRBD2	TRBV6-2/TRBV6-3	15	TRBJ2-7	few	TGTGCCAGCAGCTCGACTAGCGGGTCCTCCTACGAGCAGTACTTC	CASSSTSGSSYEQYF
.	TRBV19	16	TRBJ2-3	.	TGTGCCAGTAGCCCAGGTGGTGGGGCTAGCACAGATACGCAGTATTTT	CASSPGGGASTDTQYF
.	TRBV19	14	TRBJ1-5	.	TGTGCCAGTAGTGGGCGGGGGCTCGGGCAGCCCCAGCATTTT	CASSGRGLGQPQHF
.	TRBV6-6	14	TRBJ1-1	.	TGTGCCAGCAGTTACTTCCTCGAGACACTTTGGGCTTTCTTT	CASSYFLETLWAFF
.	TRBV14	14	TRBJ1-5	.	TGTGCCAGCAGCCAAGACAGTAGCAATCAGCCCCAGCATTTT	CASSQDSSNQPQHF
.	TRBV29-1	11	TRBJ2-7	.	TGCAGCGTTTCCCCCCCATACGAGCAGTACTTC	CSVSPPYEQYF
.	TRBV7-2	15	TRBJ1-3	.	TGTGCCAGCACCTCAAATCCGGGGTCAGGAAACACCATATATTTT	CASTSNPGSGNTIYF
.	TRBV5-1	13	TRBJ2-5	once	TGCGCCAGCAGCGGAGCCCCGGAGGAGACCCAGTACTTC	CASSGAPEETQYF
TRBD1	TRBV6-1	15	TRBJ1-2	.	TGTGCCAGCAGTTCGATCGGACAGGGAGCCTATGGCTACACCTTC	CASSSIGQGAYGYTF
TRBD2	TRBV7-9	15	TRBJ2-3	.	TGTGCCAGCAGCTTAGCAGCGGGGGTTAGAGATACGCAGTATTTT	CASSLAAGVRDTQYF
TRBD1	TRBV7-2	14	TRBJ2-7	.	TGTGCCAGCAGCTCCCGGGACAGGGGCTACGAGCAGTACTTC	CASSSRDRGYEQYF
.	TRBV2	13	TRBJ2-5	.	TGTGCCAGCAGCCCAATGACTCAAGAGACCCAGTACTTC	CASSPMTQETQYF
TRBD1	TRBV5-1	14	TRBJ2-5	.	TGCGCCAGCAGCTTGAAGGGGACAGTAGAGACCCAGTACTTC	CASSLKGTVETQYF
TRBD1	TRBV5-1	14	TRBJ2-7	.	TGCGCCAGCAGCTTAGGTGACAGGGGTTACGAGCAGTACTTC	CASSLGDRGYEQYF
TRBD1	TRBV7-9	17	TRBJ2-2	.	TGTGCCAGCAGCTTCTCCAGAAGTGGCAGGGGGACCGGGGAGCTGTTTTTT	CASSFSRSGRGTGELFF
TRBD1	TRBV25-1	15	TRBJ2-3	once	TGTGCCAGCAGTAGACAGGGAACCGACCCCCCTACGCAGTATTTT	CASSRQGTDPPTQYF
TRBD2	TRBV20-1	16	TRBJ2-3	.	TGCAGTGCTAGTTTTTCTAGCGGGGGGTTGACAGATACGCAGTATTTT	CSASFSSGGLTDTQYF